The entry below gives a single T cell receptor (beta chain) sequence along with its context. Its specificity is not known. This specimen comes from a study of identical twins. Whole-study results and caveats: With abundant cord blood beta clonotypes, insertions were fewer; memory repertoires showed no such pattern. Zero-insertion analyses were open to partial confounding by invariant MAIT and iNKT cells.

Germline CDR1 is DFQATT and CDR2 is SNEGSKA (reference sequence). This CDR3 has 12 residues. The V segment lost 5 bases and the J segment 5 bases; nucleotides outside the gene matches: 3. It was template switching that added a universal primer site, and there were unique molecular identifiers on the cDNA. TCRdb processed the 5' RACE reads anew with MiXCR; each CDR3 protein has one entry. This sample has about 530,000 distinct CDR3 sequences, with 20% to 25% found just once. This same sample was also taken into another study, of yellow fever vaccine responses in identical twins.

V and J are TRBV20-1 and TRBJ2-5, with 9 bases identical to TRBD2. The sequence derives from a young woman in good health. Sequencing was done on a sample of CD4+ T cells sorted from blood. In nucleotides, the CDR3 is TGCAGTGCTGGGACTAGCAGGGAGACCCAGTACTTC. This codes for CSAGTSRETQYF.